The rows below give T cell receptor beta chains drawn from one sample of a study of siplizumab effects on memory and regulatory T cells. Profiled with immunoSEQ multiplex PCR; TCRdb holds only in-frame clones, not every one. This table holds around 100,000 clones, approximately 94% found once. Sequences were obtained from non-Treg CD4+ T cells sorted from blood. These receptors came from a human donor in good health. Each CDR3 is given with its conserved first and last residue. Each record gives: clone size, J gene, V gene, D gene, CDR3 protein. A D gene is named only where the DNA matches it firmly. A row's size may be missing; if present it is once, few, many or a size class.

.,TRBJ2-5,TRBV4-2,.,CASSQDLRAETQYF
.,TRBJ2-3,TRBV14,.,CASSSGNTQYF
.,TRBJ1-1,TRBV27,.,CASSLSVRTEAFF
.,TRBJ2-4,TRBV6-5,TRBD1,CASSAPGQGKNIQYF
.,TRBJ1-4,TRBV2,.,CASIPNGQSTEKLFF
.,TRBJ1-3,TRBV19,.,CASSRGAGQRLSGNTIYF
.,TRBJ2-1,TRBV7-8,.,CASSFTSRHRGNEQFF
.,TRBJ1-2,TRBV9,TRBD1,CASSVGGGGEGYTF
.,TRBJ2-7,TRBV6-5,TRBD2,CASSSPQREGSYEQYF
.,TRBJ2-1,TRBV5-4,TRBD2,CASSLGTSGNEQFF
.,TRBJ2-3,TRBV7-2,.,CASSQHPSTLFTDTQYF
.,TRBJ1-5,TRBV10-2,.,CASSVSGGSNQPQHF
.,TRBJ1-2,TRBV10-3,.,CAISESGANYGYTF
.,TRBJ2-6,TRBV29-1,.,CSIEGGRSGANVLTF
.,TRBJ2-1,TRBV5-1,.,CASSFSLSSYNEQFF
.,TRBJ2-1,TRBV6-4,TRBD2,CASGKLAGLYNEQFF
.,TRBJ1-1,TRBV19,.,CASRTGNLKLMNTEAFF
.,TRBJ1-3,TRBV6-1,.,CASSEVSGNTIYF
.,TRBJ1-1,TRBV2,.,CASSNRDLTEAFF
.,TRBJ2-3,TRBV9,.,CASSVAMGLGPLTDTQYF
.,TRBJ2-1,TRBV2,.,CASSGDSNEQFF
once,TRBJ2-7,TRBV6-5,TRBD1,CASSLSGTGGEEQYF
.,TRBJ1-6,TRBV7-2,.,CASSLRQTYNSPLHF
.,TRBJ2-3,TRBV11-1,.,CASSLGAGTRRTDTQYF